This paragraph covers one T cell receptor (beta chain) sequence. Antigen unknown. The table came from immunoSEQ multiplex PCR; TCRdb's copy has only in-frame clones and leaves some out. The data show about 120,000 clones, around 90% seen once. This sample was taken from a study of T cell responses to AZD1222 COVID-19 vaccine. Study-wide results and limits: Vaccination with two AZD1222 doses was followed by a rise in Spike-specific TCR breadth and depth.

The CDR3 length is 14 residues. V was shortened by 2 bases and J by 3 bases, with 7 bases between the two germline ends. Germline V gene lookup returns CDR1 MNHEY and CDR2 SVGEGT. The sample was peripheral blood, taken on day 0 of AZD1222 vaccination. This chain joins TRBV6-2 or TRBV6-3 and TRBJ2-2, with unresolved D. The source is an adult in good health. The CDR3: CASSYSPYTGELFF. The CDR3 DNA reads TGTGCCAGCAGTTACAGCCCCTACACCGGGGAGCTGTTTTTT.